Each of the 8 T cell receptor beta chains below was sequenced from the same sample in a study of blood T cells in healthy people across ages. It was with a sample-barcoded 5' primer and a J-beta primer mix that a second PCR of about 7 to 12 cycles was run. Each CDR3 protein gets one entry after TCRdb re-called the 5' RACE reads with MiXCR. The sample yields 950,000 to 1,200,000 distinct CDR3 sequences, around two fifths seen once. Sequencing was performed on blood. Receptor source: a man aged 18 to 29 in good health.

Points on this clonotype: One junction end does not reproduce the germline sequence, and a read error may be involved. This rearrangement joins TRBV5-1 to TRBJ2-3; 7 bases match TRBD2. Germline lookup yields CDR1 SGHRS and CDR2 YFSETQ. The CDR3 has 14 amino acids. The CDR3 DNA is TGCGACAGCAGCTTTGGGACTAACACAGATACGCAGTATTTT. This gives the protein CDSSFGTNTDTQYF.

This clonotype was counted a few times. The chain couples TRBV4-2 to TRBJ2-7; 9 bases match TRBD2. CDR1 is LGHNA, CDR2 YNFKEQ, per germline. This CDR3 is built from 15 residues. V was clipped by 2 bases and J by 3 bases; unmatched bases: 5. The CDR3 coding sequence is TGTGCCAGCAGCCAACAACTAGCGGGTGACTACGAGCAGTACTTC. It translates to CASSQQLAGDYEQYF.

In the case of this clonotype: This may arise from a read error, as a much more abundant clone is one base away. The V call is TRBV14, the J call TRBJ2-1; D ambiguous. V dropped 2 bases and J dropped 10 bases, with 12 bases sitting between them. The CDR3 extends over 13 amino acids. Germline CDR1 is SGHDN and CDR2 is FVKESK. The CDR3: CASSQNLGSEQFF. CDR3 nucleotides: TGTGCCAGCAGCCAAAATCTTGGCTCCGAGCAGTTCTTC. The full variable domain, its missing parts supplied by reference TRBV14 and TRBJ2-1, is EAGVTQFPSHSVIEKGQTVTLRCDPISGHDNLYWYRRVMGKEIKFLLHFVKESKQDESGMPNNRFLAERTGGTYSTLKVQPAELEDSGVYFCASSQNLGSEQFFGPGTRLTVL.

This clonotype has a handful of counts. The chain joins TRBV20-1 to TRBJ2-7; TRBD2 is a possible D gene (6 bases). Trimming shortened V by 5 bases and J by 1 base, and 18 bases separated the two germline ends. The CDR3 is 15 amino acids. CDR1 and CDR2 from the germline V gene are DFQATT and SNEGSKA (reference sequence). CDR3 sequence (DNA): TGCAGTGCTCATCGCCCGACGGAGGGGTCCTACGAGCAGTACTTC. It encodes CSAHRPTEGSYEQYF.

This chain joins TRBV4-2 and TRBJ2-7; 8 nucleotides agree with TRBD2. The CDR3 has 15 amino acids. Looked up from germline, CDR1 is LGHNA and CDR2 is YNFKEQ. V lost 1 base to trimming and J lost 3 bases; unmatched junction nucleotides: 5. The CDR3 spells CASSQVNSGVYEQYF. Written as DNA, the CDR3 is TGTGCCAGCAGCCAAGTAAATAGCGGGGTCTACGAGCAGTACTTC.

In its sample, this clonotype was seen a few times. The chain uses TRBV20-1 and TRBJ2-2; maybe TRBD1 (6 bases). The CDR3 spans 15 residues. V shed 0 bases and J shed 1 base, with 9 bases lying between them. The germline V gene has CDR1 DFQATT and CDR2 SNEGSKA (reference sequence). The CDR3: CSARDRGQNTGELFF. In DNA, the CDR3 is TGCAGTGCTAGAGATAGGGGACAGAACACCGGGGAGCTGTTTTTT.

This clonotype was counted between two and nine times. V and J are TRBV28 and TRBJ1-2; D may be TRBD1 (6 bases). Trimming cost V 4 bases and J 4 bases, with 19 bases left between them. The germline V gene encodes CDR1 MDHEN and CDR2 SYDVKM. The CDR3 is made up of 16 amino acids. The CDR3: CASSYVPRVGGYGYTF. The DNA for the CDR3 is TGTGCCAGCAGTTACGTCCCCAGGGTAGGGGGCTATGGCTACACCTTC.

In its sample, this clonotype was seen a few times. The CDR3 region has the DNA TGTGCCAGCCAGGTGGCAGGGTGGGCAACTAATGAAAAACTGTTTTTT. Protein product: CASQVAGWATNEKLFF. The chain couples TRBV4-2 to TRBJ1-4; perhaps TRBD1 as D (5 bases). Germline V gives CDR1 LGHNA, CDR2 YNFKEQ. Trimming stripped 8 bases from V and 0 bases from J, with 16 bases between. The length of the CDR3 is 16 residues.